The source of this T cell receptor (beta chain) is a study of cytomegalovirus exposure and HLA in healthy donors (TCRdb year 2017). Describing the broader study: An earlier analysis of approximately 640 of the donors reported roughly 270 Gb of sequence data and 117 million unique TCR beta sequences from about 179 million T cells. The aim of the study was to test whether cataloging public T cell receptors could identify signatures of past pathogen exposure. Using immunosequencing, the study profiled T cell repertoires from roughly 650 subjects and related those repertoires to cytomegalovirus serostatus. To predict cytomegalovirus infection status, the study brought together high-throughput TCR immunosequencing, statistical association of individual TCRs with disease status, and machine learning. Roughly 5 DR-DQ haplotypes were handled as single units for association and clustering, since linkage in the cohort was strong. Donor age, sex, ethnicity and CMV serostatus were compiled alongside the repertoire data. Rather than drawing on any new phenotypic data, the later analysis identified candidate immune exposures from TCR beta sequences and the way those sequences occurred across donors. On average, approximately 250,000 unique TCR beta nucleotide sequences were sequenced per donor among a few hundred genotyped donors of the cohort, with around 19% of those sequences being non-productive. An earlier analysis of around 540 of the donors applied high-throughput TCR beta sequencing to assess whether each TCR beta V gene segment acted as functional or pseudogenic. Of the 350 to 450 genotyped donors, less than 90% were placed in the genetic ancestry cluster associated with self-reported Caucasian donors. In addition to the first cohort of roughly 700 subjects, a separate validation cohort of 100 to 150 different subjects was used. To study patterns of TCR occurrence, a later analysis re-analyzed previously published TCR beta repertoires from more than 550 donors and added high-resolution HLA genotyping. Every discovery cohort repertoire had been produced on one sequencing platform. An early release that covered about 600 HLA-typed donors contained approximately 300 gigabases of sequencing data and 80 million or so unique TCR sequences. Typing coverage differed by locus: A, B, C, DRB1 and DQB1 were typed in about 629-640 donors, DQA1 in around 500, DPA1 in around 610, and DPB1 in 450 to 490. Class I and class II HLA loci were covered by the typing at four-digit resolution. A later genetic analysis used genome-wide SNP genotypes for about 60% of the roughly 700 donors, treating that subset as a discovery cohort. Findings and caveats that apply to the study as a whole: A group of highly shared sequence variants was considered likely to be a technical artifact of the sequencing pipeline. Some IMGT-functional V segments, including TRBV6-2 and TRBV6-3, could not be told apart with the 87-base-pair reads, so those segments were excluded. The authors suggested that the approach could potentially be generalized to other disease states and immunological phenotypes. The earlier analysis of 450 to 700 of the donors excluded some 16 rarely observed V segments, including chromosome 9 orphons, because counts were too low. At a false discovery rate of 0.05, a later analysis linked 16,951 TCR beta sequences to specific HLA alleles. The study gave a list of 150 to 200 TCR beta chains associated with cytomegalovirus. According to a later analysis, parvovirus B19, influenza, CMV and Epstein-Barr virus appeared linked to several top co-occurrence clusters. Presence/absence analyses assumed roughly uniform sequencing depth across donors, an assumption that may not hold. When HLA alleles, especially DR and DQ, strongly co-occurred, attributing TCR associations to individual alleles was difficult. The cohort was sequenced for TCR beta chains only, and without alpha or paired-chain data the features that could be detected were limited. A further reported finding was that TCR beta sequences accurately predicted the HLA-A and HLA-B alleles for most subjects in the first cohort. A later analysis found that most CMV-associated TCR beta chains appeared HLA-restricted, with HLA associations seemingly driven largely by CMV exposure. In a later analysis, HLA-associated TCR beta chains showed more clonal expansion and lower generation probabilities than non-associated chains that were equally common. While some public TCRs were present in many individuals, most TCR sequences turned up only very rarely across donors. According to a later genetic analysis, donors in an Asian-associated ancestry cluster had fewer N-insertions in productive TCRs than the approximately 700-donor mean. The only immune exposure information available for the cohort was CMV serostatus. Broadly in line with IMGT annotations, most TCR beta V segments showed up in productive rearrangements about 90% or about 30% of the time in an earlier analysis of several hundred of the donors. In a later analysis, the rate of TCR association differed among HLA loci, with DRB1 alleles having the most associated TCRs and HLA-C alleles having the fewest. The classifier was reported to diagnose cytomegalovirus status with high specificity and sensitivity in both the original and validation cohorts. HLA typing was unavailable for some donors at each locus, so association tests used only the typed subset. Three of the identified cytomegalovirus-associated TCR beta chains were confirmed in vitro to be specific for cytomegalovirus antigens. An association between a missense DCLRE1C variant and V-gene and J-gene trimming of TCR beta chains was found in a later genetic analysis and replicated in an independent cohort. Correlated functional status among segregating V segments might be attributable to linkage disequilibrium, but an unknown experimental factor could not be ruled out.

The library was prepared using the immunoSEQ multiplex PCR assay. A mixture of 60 forward primers for TCR Vbeta segments and 13 reverse primers for TCR Jbeta segments was used in the multiplex PCR. The CDR3 region of rearranged TCR beta genes was amplified from genomic DNA with a multiplex PCR assay. The Illumina HiSeq System was used to sequence the amplified TCR beta libraries as 87-base-pair reads. The published analysis was carried out like this. A later analysis tallied roughly 76 million unique TCR beta chains across the 700 or so repertoires, and some 10 million of those chains were shared by two or more donors. Raw reads were error-corrected and collapsed into unique sequences with a nearest-neighbor algorithm that merged closely related sequences to remove PCR and sequencing errors. V, D and J gene segments were assigned by aligning CDR3 sequences to IMGT reference sequences. For a sequence to be retained, a match of at least six nucleotides to both a V gene segment and a J gene segment was required. A rearrangement counted as productive if the CDR3 had no stop codons and remained in frame with V and J, and every other rearrangement counted as non-productive. CDR3 was defined by IMGT convention, running from the second conserved V-encoded cysteine to the conserved J-encoded phenylalanine. The earlier analysis of 587 of the donors excluded sequences that lacked an unambiguous match to a single V gene segment. An earlier analysis of a few hundred of the donors called V segments functional above 56.7% productive rearrangements and segregating when the between-donor standard deviation exceeded 5%. A statistical classification framework was built to diagnose cytomegalovirus status from the catalog of TCR beta chain sequences. A later analysis assigned V and J genes by comparing TCR nucleotide sequences with IMGT/GENE-DB human TR gene sequences. The TCRdist pipeline was used in a later analysis to assign CDR3 sequences and most-parsimonious VDJ recombination scenarios. A later analysis defined each TCR beta chain by its CDR3 amino acid sequence plus V-gene family, and excluded reads lacking a unique V-gene family. A later analysis removed 500 to 600 highly shared, low-generation-probability nucleotide sequences to deal with suspected cross-contamination and a sequencing artifact. A later analysis calculated a clonal expansion index for each public chain from normalized within-repertoire ranks of inferred template counts. In a later analysis, generation probabilities were computed using a VDJ recombination model fitted to out-of-frame rearrangements, and the results were checked against IGoR. In a later analysis, TCR-TCR, TCR-HLA and TCR-CMV co-occurrence was scored with hypergeometric tests, and a repertoire-size bias correction was applied to TCR pairs. To estimate false discovery rates, a later analysis permuted the HLA or CMV assignments 20 times. In a later analysis, co-occurring TCRs were grouped using DBSCAN, and TCRdist sequence similarity was added for clustering within HLA-allele-positive subsets. Repertoires with fewer than 30,000 or more than 120,000 public chains, plus five repertoires with anomalous nucleotide sharing, were excluded from co-occurrence clustering. TCRdb provides this immuneACCESS table in a form limited to in-frame rearrangements. Some clones are lacking; in checked studies, under half of them reflect an unresolved V gene, and why the rest are absent is not known. V and J calls and clone size are those listed in that table; D and trimming were worked out from the DNA. The sample table records 100,000 to 150,000 clones; roughly 80% of these occur just once. About 3.9% of the sample is held by the ten biggest clonotypes.

Relative to germline, V is missing 5 bases and J is missing 4 bases, with 4 bases of the junction outside any gene match. Including cysteine and phenylalanine, the CDR3 has 15 amino acids. Left in the record is the CDR3 DNA by itself, 45 bases read in frame from the first base. CDR1 and CDR2 (LNHDA, SQIVND) derive from the germline V gene (reference sequence). The cohort was made up of 666 healthy bone marrow donors. All cohort members were sampled while nominally healthy, although unrecorded immune exposures were likely present. The donor tested CMV seropositive, placing the donor among the roughly 300 seropositive members of the cohort. Each donor provided a peripheral blood sample, and peripheral blood mononuclear cells were used for TCR beta sequencing. Genomic DNA was extracted from the blood cell samples with the Qiagen DNeasy Blood Extraction Kit. As regards this clone: Its antigen is unknown. Within one base of it there is no much larger clone, and no base qualities were kept.

In this chain, TRBV19 is recombined with TRBJ2-1, with 11 central nucleotides matching TRBD1. The sequencing sample was made of PBMCs. The TCR originated in a woman aged 40-49 years in good health and CMV-seropositive. The sequenced DNA is TGTGCCAGTAGTCCGGACAGGGGGCCATACAATGAGCAGTTCTTC. Translated, it reads CASSPDRGPYNEQFF.